This paragraph covers one T cell receptor beta chain sequence. Antigen specificity is unknown. The sample originates from a study of T cell responses to AZD1222 COVID-19 vaccine. Study details: Second doses that came at about 4 or about 12 weeks were put together. Notes on the study in general: It was only a handful of AZD1222 recipients who were seropositive at baseline. The donors showed a predominance of white British ancestry and of females, with possible underestimation of clonal diversity. At 160-218 and 743-854, vaccine-associated CD4 TCRs were dominant, and they spanned spike.

Per germline, CDR1 SGDLS and CDR2 YYNGEE. The V and J ends lost 2 bases and 5 bases respectively, with 16 bases between them. The CDR3 is 15 amino acids. Profiled with immunoSEQ multiplex PCR; TCRdb holds only in-frame clones, not every one. The sample has 120,000 or so clones; 88% are singletons. The chain uses TRBV9 and TRBJ2-5, with D perhaps being TRBD1 or TRBD2 (7 bases each). This sequence was found in an adult in good health. The sequenced sample was peripheral blood, obtained on day 0 of AZD1222 vaccination. The CDR3 region is CASSVSGGGRETQYF. CDR3 coding DNA: TGTGCCAGCAGCGTCTCAGGGGGGGGCAGGGAGACCCAGTACTTC.